This T cell receptor beta chain came from a study of blood T cell repertoires in COVID-19. Study in general: PBMCs, B-cell-depleted T cells, or T cells provided the cDNA or gDNA that made up the material.

Trimming removed 1 base at V and 6 bases at J, with 19 bases between. From germline, CDR1 is LGHNA and CDR2 YSLEER. CDR3 length equals 17 residues. Using immunoSEQ multiplex PCR, the repertoire was profiled, and TCRdb retains in-frame clones only, with some absent. The table shows a few hundred thousand clones, with roughly 86% occurring only once. The rearrangement uses TRBV4-3 and TRBJ2-1; TRBD2 is a possible D gene (6 bases). The material sequenced was peripheral blood. The receptor was derived from a woman in her twenties or thirties with COVID-19, enrolled during active disease. This chain's CDR3 is CASSQGGRPGRSNEQFF. The CDR3 DNA is TGCGCCAGCAGCCAAGGAGGGAGGCCCGGACGTAGCAATGAGCAGTTCTTC.